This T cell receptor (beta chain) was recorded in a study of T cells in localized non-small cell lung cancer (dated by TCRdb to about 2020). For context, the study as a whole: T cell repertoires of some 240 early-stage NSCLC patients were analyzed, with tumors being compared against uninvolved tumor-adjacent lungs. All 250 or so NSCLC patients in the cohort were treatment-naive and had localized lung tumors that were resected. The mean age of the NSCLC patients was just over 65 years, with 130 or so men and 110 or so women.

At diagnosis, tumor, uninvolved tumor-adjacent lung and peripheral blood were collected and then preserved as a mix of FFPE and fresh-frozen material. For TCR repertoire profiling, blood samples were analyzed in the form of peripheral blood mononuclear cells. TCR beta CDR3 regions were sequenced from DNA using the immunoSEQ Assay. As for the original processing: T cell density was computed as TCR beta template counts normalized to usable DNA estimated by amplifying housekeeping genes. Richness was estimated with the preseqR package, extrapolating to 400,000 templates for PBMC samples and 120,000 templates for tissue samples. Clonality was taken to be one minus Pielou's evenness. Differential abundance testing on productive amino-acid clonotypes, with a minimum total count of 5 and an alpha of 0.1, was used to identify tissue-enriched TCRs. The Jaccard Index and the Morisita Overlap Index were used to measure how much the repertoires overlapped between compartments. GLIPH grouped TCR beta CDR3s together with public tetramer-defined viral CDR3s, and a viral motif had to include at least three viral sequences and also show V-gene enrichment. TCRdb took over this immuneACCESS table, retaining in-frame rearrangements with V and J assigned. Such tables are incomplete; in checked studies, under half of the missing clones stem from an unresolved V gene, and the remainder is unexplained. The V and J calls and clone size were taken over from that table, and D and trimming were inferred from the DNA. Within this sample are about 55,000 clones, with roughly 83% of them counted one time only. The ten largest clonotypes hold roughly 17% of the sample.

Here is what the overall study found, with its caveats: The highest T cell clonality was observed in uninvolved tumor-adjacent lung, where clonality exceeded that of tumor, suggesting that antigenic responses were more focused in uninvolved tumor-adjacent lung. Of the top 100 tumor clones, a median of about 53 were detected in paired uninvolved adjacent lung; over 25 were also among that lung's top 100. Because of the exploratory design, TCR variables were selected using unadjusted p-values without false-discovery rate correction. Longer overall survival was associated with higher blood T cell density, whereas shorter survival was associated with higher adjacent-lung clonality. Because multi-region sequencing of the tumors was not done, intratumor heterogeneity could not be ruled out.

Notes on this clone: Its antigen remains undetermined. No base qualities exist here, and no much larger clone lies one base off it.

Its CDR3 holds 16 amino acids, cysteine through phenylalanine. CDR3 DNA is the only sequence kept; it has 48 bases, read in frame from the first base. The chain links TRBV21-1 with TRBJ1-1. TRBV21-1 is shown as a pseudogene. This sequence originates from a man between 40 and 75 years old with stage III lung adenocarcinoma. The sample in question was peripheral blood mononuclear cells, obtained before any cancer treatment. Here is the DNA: TGTGCCAGCAGTTTCGTATTAGCTACAATTCGCACTGAAGCTTTCTTT. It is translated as CASSFVLATIRTEAFF.